The rows below give T cell receptor beta chains drawn from one sample of a study of blood T cell repertoires in COVID-19. Clones were sequenced by immunoSEQ multiplex PCR, and TCRdb holds only the in-frame ones, with some missing. The sample has 200,000 to 300,000 clones, just under 90% seen once; the top ten hold 3% to 4%. Input material: PBMCs or T cells enriched from blood (not recorded which). These receptors were taken from a woman in her twenties or thirties with acute COVID-19. CDR3s leave out the opening cysteine and the closing phenylalanine or tryptophan. Each record gives: J gene, V gene, CDR3 protein.

j_gene: TRBJ1-6
v_gene: TRBV27
CDR3aa: ASATGEGSPLH

j_gene: TRBJ2-3
v_gene: TRBV28
CDR3aa: ASSLSGTDTQY

j_gene: TRBJ1-4
v_gene: TRBV5-1
CDR3aa: ASSLMPGQANEKLF

j_gene: TRBJ1-5
v_gene: TRBV6-5
CDR3aa: ASSSLQGRNQPQH

j_gene: TRBJ2-2
v_gene: TRBV9
CDR3aa: ASSPYSSGGRGTGELF

j_gene: TRBJ1-2
v_gene: TRBV6-6
CDR3aa: ASSGDSGGYGYT

j_gene: TRBJ2-7
v_gene: TRBV15
CDR3aa: ATSIHGGAYEQY

j_gene: TRBJ1-2
v_gene: TRBV20-1
CDR3aa: SASQGAGGYT

j_gene: TRBJ1-5
v_gene: TRBV7-8
CDR3aa: ASSFRGNQPQH

j_gene: TRBJ1-3
v_gene: TRBV7-8
CDR3aa: ASRRASGGSGNTIY

j_gene: TRBJ2-1
v_gene: TRBV27
CDR3aa: ASRYSGVAYNEQF

j_gene: TRBJ2-7
v_gene: TRBV29-1
CDR3aa: SVSGTGSYEQY

j_gene: TRBJ2-1
v_gene: TRBV5-5
CDR3aa: ASSSEGRSSYNEQF

j_gene: TRBJ2-3
v_gene: TRBV4-1
CDR3aa: ASSQVAGRGADTQY

j_gene: TRBJ1-4
v_gene: TRBV24-1
CDR3aa: ATSDRESRTINEKLF

j_gene: TRBJ1-5
v_gene: TRBV18
CDR3aa: ASSPGQGARPQH

j_gene: TRBJ2-1
v_gene: TRBV11-2
CDR3aa: ASSLTRTSGGYEQF

j_gene: TRBJ2-5
v_gene: TRBV10-3
CDR3aa: ATQQGAETQY

j_gene: TRBJ1-1
v_gene: TRBV19
CDR3aa: ASTEGEDTEAF

j_gene: TRBJ2-7
v_gene: TRBV6-5
CDR3aa: ASRRITQGDEQY

j_gene: TRBJ1-1
v_gene: TRBV11-2
CDR3aa: ASSLVVANTEAF

j_gene: TRBJ2-3
v_gene: TRBV27
CDR3aa: ASSLWRPGWSPKQGGTDTQY

j_gene: TRBJ1-5
v_gene: TRBV5-1
CDR3aa: ASSLHPGGQPQH

j_gene: TRBJ2-7
v_gene: TRBV5-6
CDR3aa: ASSLEGVPYEQY

j_gene: TRBJ1-1
v_gene: TRBV19
CDR3aa: ASSFFGTAEAF

j_gene: TRBJ1-2
v_gene: TRBV5-6
CDR3aa: ASSWDGQGLYGYT

j_gene: TRBJ1-1
v_gene: TRBV4-1
CDR3aa: ASSPGTGAEAF

j_gene: TRBJ2-1
v_gene: TRBV7-9
CDR3aa: ASSSNGLYNEQF

j_gene: TRBJ1-1
v_gene: TRBV6-1
CDR3aa: ASSEVTAGGAF

j_gene: TRBJ1-3
v_gene: TRBV29-1
CDR3aa: SVWTGTGNTIY

j_gene: TRBJ1-5
v_gene: TRBV21-1
CDR3aa: ASSKASNSFYPNQPQH

j_gene: TRBJ1-1
v_gene: TRBV5-1
CDR3aa: ASSFSQNTEAF

j_gene: TRBJ1-3
v_gene: TRBV2
CDR3aa: ASRVAEGPGNTIY

j_gene: TRBJ1-5
v_gene: TRBV9
CDR3aa: ASSPQGAGSNQPQH

j_gene: TRBJ2-2
v_gene: TRBV10-1
CDR3aa: ASSRDSANTGELF

j_gene: TRBJ1-2
v_gene: TRBV5-4
CDR3aa: ASSFQERGYT

j_gene: TRBJ1-2
v_gene: TRBV28
CDR3aa: ASSTTDSYGYT

j_gene: TRBJ2-7
v_gene: TRBV19
CDR3aa: ASTRGVRGAYEQY

j_gene: TRBJ2-1
v_gene: TRBV5-1
CDR3aa: ASSSKTTPVDRGYNEQF

j_gene: TRBJ2-7
v_gene: TRBV10-1
CDR3aa: ASIPNRGTYEQY

j_gene: TRBJ2-3
v_gene: TRBV7-9
CDR3aa: ASRSGTTSTDTQY

j_gene: TRBJ2-7
v_gene: TRBV28
CDR3aa: ASRSGTGNEQY

j_gene: TRBJ1-5
v_gene: TRBV7-2
CDR3aa: ASSLWGDSNQPQH

j_gene: TRBJ1-5
v_gene: TRBV9
CDR3aa: ASSVLEQGQPQH

j_gene: TRBJ1-1
v_gene: TRBV20-1
CDR3aa: SASKGVGTEAF

j_gene: TRBJ2-1
v_gene: TRBV18
CDR3aa: ASSPRQGSYNEQF

j_gene: TRBJ1-4
v_gene: TRBV19
CDR3aa: ASSPQGIREKLF

j_gene: TRBJ2-7
v_gene: TRBV7-2
CDR3aa: ASSLSAYEQY

j_gene: TRBJ1-2
v_gene: TRBV3-1/TRBV3-2
CDR3aa: ASSQVYIEVSYGYT

j_gene: TRBJ1-5
v_gene: TRBV6-5
CDR3aa: ASTGGRDQPQH

j_gene: TRBJ2-3
v_gene: TRBV5-8
CDR3aa: ASSLASSDTQY

j_gene: TRBJ2-1
v_gene: TRBV5-6
CDR3aa: ASSLGGSDSYNEQF

j_gene: TRBJ1-1
v_gene: TRBV11-2
CDR3aa: ASSREANTEAF

j_gene: TRBJ2-7
v_gene: TRBV7-2
CDR3aa: ASSFSGVDSAFRSYEQY

j_gene: TRBJ2-6
v_gene: TRBV6-5
CDR3aa: ASSSNGASGANVLT

j_gene: TRBJ2-7
v_gene: TRBV7-2
CDR3aa: ASSLSSGQGEQY

j_gene: TRBJ1-5
v_gene: TRBV10-3
CDR3aa: AISGGQGDNQPQH

j_gene: TRBJ2-7
v_gene: TRBV7-8
CDR3aa: ASSLAAFYEQY

j_gene: TRBJ2-3
v_gene: TRBV5-5
CDR3aa: ASSLGGQGSTDTQY